The 10 T cell receptor beta chains below all came from one sample that was sequenced in a study of CD8+ T cells in alopecia areata. Extracted RNA was reverse transcribed into cDNA, the sequencing template. The table came from immunoSEQ multiplex PCR; TCRdb's copy has only in-frame clones and leaves some out. The sample lists 100,000 to 150,000 clones; approximately 49% were seen once. Source: CD8+ T cells sorted from blood, taken at week 0. Receptors were obtained from a human donor with alopecia areata.

CDR3 sequence (DNA): TGTGCCTGGTGGAATAGCGGGGCGGAGTATGGCTACACCTTC. It encodes CAWWNSGAEYGYTF. The rearrangement uses TRBV30 and TRBJ1-2; D is perhaps TRBD1 (5 bases). V lost 5 bases and J 5 bases, leaving 18 bases between the germline ends. The germline gives CDR1 GTSNPN, CDR2 SVGIG (reference sequence). CDR3 length: 14 amino acids.

The chain couples TRBV11-2 to TRBJ1-1; TRBD1 agrees at 7 bases. With 3 bases clipped from V and 0 bases from J, the junction kept 7 bases outside the gene matches. The CDR3 extends over 16 amino acids. Germline assignment: CDR1 SGHAT and CDR2 FQNNGV. CDR3 sequence: CASSFYRGRLNTEAFF. DNA of the CDR3: TGTGCCAGCAGCTTCTACAGGGGTAGATTGAACACTGAAGCTTTCTTT.

The CDR3 DNA reads TGTGCCAGCAGTGAAATCCACCCACAGGGTTCCGGGGAGCTGTTTTTT. Protein: CASSEIHPQGSGELFF. The rearrangement uses TRBV2 and TRBJ2-2, with D possibly being TRBD1 (6 bases). With 2 bases removed from V and 6 bases from J, the gap between germline ends came to 16 bases. CDR3 size: 16 residues. Germline V gene lookup returns CDR1 SNHLY and CDR2 FYNNEI.

This chain connects TRBV5-1 to TRBJ2-7; the D is unclear. This CDR3 has 14 residues. The V and J ends lost 0 bases and 1 base respectively, with 8 bases between them. Germline CDR1 is SGHRS and CDR2 is YFSETQ. CDR3 sequence: CASSLEARSYEQYF. The CDR3 DNA reads TGCGCCAGCAGCTTGGAAGCGCGTTCCTACGAGCAGTACTTC.

This clone was recorded only once. The V call is TRBV4-1, the J call TRBJ2-2; D is ambiguous. Germline CDR1 is MGHRA and CDR2 is YSYEKL. The CDR3 is made up of 14 amino acids. V lost 4 bases and J 1 base, leaving 7 bases between the germline ends. The chain's CDR3 is CASSPIGNTGELFF. The CDR3 DNA follows: TGCGCCAGCAGCCCGATCGGGAACACCGGGGAGCTGTTTTTT.

The J gene is TRBJ2-7, the V gene TRBV6-5; D remains ambiguous. From germline, CDR1 is MNHEY and CDR2 SVGAGI. This CDR3 is 14 amino acids long. The V end lost 2 bases, the J end lost 0 bases, and 8 bases lay between the germline ends. CDR3 region: CASSYRVFSYEQYF. Here the CDR3 DNA reads TGTGCCAGCAGTTACAGGGTGTTCTCCTACGAGCAGTACTTC.

The rearrangement links TRBV13 to TRBJ2-7; unclear D gene. Per germline, CDR1 PRHDT and CDR2 FYEKMQ (reference sequence). The ends were cut back, 5 bases at V and 1 base at J, with 9 bases in the middle. The CDR3 is made up of 13 amino acids. The DNA of the CDR3 is TGTGCCAGCAGCCCACAACCTTCCTACGAGCAGTACTTC. Amino acid sequence: CASSPQPSYEQYF.

The rearrangement joins TRBV7-9 to TRBJ2-2; D is unclear. The CDR3 has 13 amino acids. Germline V gives CDR1 SEHNR, CDR2 FQNEAQ (reference sequence). The V end lost 3 bases, the J end lost 5 bases, and 7 bases lay between the germline ends. CDR3: CASSFGETGELFF. The CDR3 DNA is TGTGCCAGCAGCTTCGGCGAAACCGGGGAGCTGTTTTTT.

This clone was found a few times. The chain joins TRBV29-1 to TRBJ2-1, with 11 bases that match TRBD1. The CDR3 runs 14 residues. From germline, CDR1 is SQVTM and CDR2 ANQGSEA. The V segment lost 4 bases and the J segment 8 bases; nucleotides outside the gene matches: 7. CDR3 residues: CSVAGDRGSYEQFF. The CDR3 region has the DNA TGCAGCGTTGCGGGGGACAGGGGGAGCTATGAGCAGTTCTTC.

The chain uses TRBV4-1 and TRBJ2-3; D may be TRBD1 or TRBD2 (5 bases each). V was clipped by 5 bases and J by 2 bases, with 11 bases between them. Germline CDR1 and CDR2: MGHRA and YSYEKL. This CDR3 contains 14 residues. The CDR3 DNA sequence: TGCGCCAGCAGCACCGCCGGGACCACAGATACGCAGTATTTT. This encodes CASSTAGTTDTQYF.